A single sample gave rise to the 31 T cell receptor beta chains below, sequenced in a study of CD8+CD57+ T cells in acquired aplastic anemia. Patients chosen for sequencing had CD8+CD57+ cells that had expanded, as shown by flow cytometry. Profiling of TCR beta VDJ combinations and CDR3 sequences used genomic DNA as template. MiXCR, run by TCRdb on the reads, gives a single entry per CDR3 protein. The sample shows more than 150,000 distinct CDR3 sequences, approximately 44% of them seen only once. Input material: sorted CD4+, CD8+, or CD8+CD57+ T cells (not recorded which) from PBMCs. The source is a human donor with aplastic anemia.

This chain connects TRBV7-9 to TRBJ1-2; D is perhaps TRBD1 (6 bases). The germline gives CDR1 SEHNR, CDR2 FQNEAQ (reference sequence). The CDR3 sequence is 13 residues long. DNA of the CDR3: TGTGCACTGGGGGGGCAGACTAACTATGGCTACACCTTC. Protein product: CALGGQTNYGYTF.

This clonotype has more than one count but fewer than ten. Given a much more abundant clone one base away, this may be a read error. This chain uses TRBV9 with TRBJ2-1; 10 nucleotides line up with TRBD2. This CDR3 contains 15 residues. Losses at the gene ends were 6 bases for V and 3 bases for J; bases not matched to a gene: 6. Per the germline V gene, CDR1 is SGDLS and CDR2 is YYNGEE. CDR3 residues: CASIAIAGGYNEQFF. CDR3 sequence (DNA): TGTGCCAGCATCGCAATAGCGGGAGGCTACAATGAGCAGTTCTTC.

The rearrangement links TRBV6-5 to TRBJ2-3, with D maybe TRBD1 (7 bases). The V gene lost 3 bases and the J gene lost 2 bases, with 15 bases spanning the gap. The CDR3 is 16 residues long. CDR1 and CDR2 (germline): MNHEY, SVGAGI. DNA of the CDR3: TGTGCCAGCAGTTATACCCAGGGGGGCTACACAGATACGCAGTATTTT. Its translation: CASSYTQGGYTDTQYF.

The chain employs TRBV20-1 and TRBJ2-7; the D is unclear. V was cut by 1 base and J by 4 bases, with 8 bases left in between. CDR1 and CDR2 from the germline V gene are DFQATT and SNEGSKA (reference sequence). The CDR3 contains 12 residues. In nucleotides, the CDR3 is TGCAGTGCTAGAGGACACCTATACGAGCAGTACTTC. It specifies CSARGHLYEQYF.

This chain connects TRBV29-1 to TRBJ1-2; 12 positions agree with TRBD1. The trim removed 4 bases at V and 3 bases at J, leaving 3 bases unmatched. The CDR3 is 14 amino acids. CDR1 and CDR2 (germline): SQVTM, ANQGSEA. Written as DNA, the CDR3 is TGCAGCGTTGTGGGGACAGGGGGCGACTATGGCTACACCTTC. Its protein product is CSVVGTGGDYGYTF.

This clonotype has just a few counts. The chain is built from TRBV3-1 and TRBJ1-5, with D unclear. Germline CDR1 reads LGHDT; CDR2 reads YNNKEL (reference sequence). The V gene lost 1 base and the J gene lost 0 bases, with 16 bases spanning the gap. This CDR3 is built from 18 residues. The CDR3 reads CASSQGEVKTLSNQPQHF. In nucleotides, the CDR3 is TGTGCCAGCAGCCAAGGAGAAGTTAAGACACTTAGCAATCAGCCCCAGCATTTT.

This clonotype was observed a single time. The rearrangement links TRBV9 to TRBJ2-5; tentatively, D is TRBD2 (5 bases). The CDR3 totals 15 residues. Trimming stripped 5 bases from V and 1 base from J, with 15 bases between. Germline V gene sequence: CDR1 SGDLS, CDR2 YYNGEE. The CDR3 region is CASSSSGSLQETQYF. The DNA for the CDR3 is TGTGCCAGCAGTTCAAGCGGTAGCCTCCAAGAGACCCAGTACTTC. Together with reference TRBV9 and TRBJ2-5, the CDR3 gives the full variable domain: DSGVTQTPKHLITATGQRVTLRCSPRSGDLSVYWYQQSLDQGLQFLIQYYNGEERAKGNILERFSAQQFPDLHSELNLSSLELGDSALYFCASSSSGSLQETQYFGPGTRLLVL.

For the CDR3, the DNA is TGTGCCAGCAGTGCGGAGGTCTACGAGCAGTACTTC. This codes for CASSAEVYEQYF. The V call is TRBV6-1, the J call TRBJ2-7; a possible D gene is TRBD2 (5 bases). The germline V gene has CDR1 MNHNS and CDR2 SASEGT. Trimming pared 4 bases from V and 3 bases from J, leaving 7 bases between. There are 12 residues in the CDR3.

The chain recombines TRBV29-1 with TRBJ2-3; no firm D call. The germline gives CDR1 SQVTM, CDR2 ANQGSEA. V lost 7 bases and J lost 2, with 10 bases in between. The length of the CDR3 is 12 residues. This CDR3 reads CSGRPPTDTQYF. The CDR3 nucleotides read TGCAGCGGAAGGCCACCCACAGATACGCAGTATTTT.

CDR3 in amino acids: CASSMQGDEQYF. In nucleotides, the CDR3 is TGTGCCAGCAGCATGCAGGGGGACGAGCAGTACTTC. The rearrangement uses TRBV2 and TRBJ2-7; 7 nucleotides match TRBD1. Germline CDR1 and CDR2: SNHLY and FYNNEI. The CDR3 has 12 residues. J gave up 5 bases and V 6 bases, and 4 bases lay outside the gene matches.

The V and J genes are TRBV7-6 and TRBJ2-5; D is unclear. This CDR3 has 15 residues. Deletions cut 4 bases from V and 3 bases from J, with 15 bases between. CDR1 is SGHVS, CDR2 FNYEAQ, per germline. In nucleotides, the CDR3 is TGTGCCAGCAGCTACCTAGTGGAAGGGAAAGAGACCCAGTACTTC. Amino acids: CASSYLVEGKETQYF. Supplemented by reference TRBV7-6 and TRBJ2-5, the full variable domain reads GAGVSQSPRYKVTKRGQDVALRCDPISGHVSLYWYRQALGQGPEFLTYFNYEAQQDKSGLPNDRFSAERPEGSISTLTIQRTEQRDSAMYRCASSYLVEGKETQYFGPGTRLLVL.

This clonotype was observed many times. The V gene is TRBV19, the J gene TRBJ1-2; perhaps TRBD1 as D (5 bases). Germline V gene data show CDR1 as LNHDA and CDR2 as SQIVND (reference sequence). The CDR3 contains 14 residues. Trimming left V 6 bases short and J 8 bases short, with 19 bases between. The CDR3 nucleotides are TGTGCCAGTAGCATGGGACCGAGAGCACGGGGCTACACCTTC. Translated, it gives CASSMGPRARGYTF.

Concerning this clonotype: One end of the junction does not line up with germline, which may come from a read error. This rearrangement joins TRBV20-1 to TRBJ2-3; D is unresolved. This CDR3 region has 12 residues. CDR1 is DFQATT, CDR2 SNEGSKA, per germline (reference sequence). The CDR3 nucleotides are TGCAGTGCTAGAGGGTCTTCAGATGCGCAGTATTTT. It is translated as CSARGSSDAQYF.

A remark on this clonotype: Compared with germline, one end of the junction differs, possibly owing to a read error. The CDR3 DNA sequence: TGCACCAGCAGCTTGGGGGGGAGCAACAATGAGCAGTTCTTC. Its translation: CTSSLGGSNNEQFF. The rearrangement joins TRBV5-1 to TRBJ2-1, with 7 bases identical to TRBD2. CDR1 is SGHRS, CDR2 YFSETQ, per germline. CDR3 length: 14 residues.

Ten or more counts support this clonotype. CDR3 in amino acids: CASSLTGNTGELFF. CDR3 DNA sequence: TGTGCCAGCAGCCTGACAGGGAACACCGGGGAGCTGTTTTTT. This sequence joins TRBV7-6 and TRBJ2-2, with TRBD1 as a possible D gene (6 bases). V dropped 5 bases and J dropped 1 base, with 8 bases sitting between them. Germline V gene sequence: CDR1 SGHVS, CDR2 FNYEAQ. There are 14 residues in the CDR3.

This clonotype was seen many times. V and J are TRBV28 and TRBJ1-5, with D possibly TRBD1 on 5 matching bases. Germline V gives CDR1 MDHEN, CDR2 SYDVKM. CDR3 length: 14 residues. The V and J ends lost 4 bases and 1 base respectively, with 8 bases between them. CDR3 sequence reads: CASSSGASNQPQHF. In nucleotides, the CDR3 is TGTGCCAGCAGTTCCGGGGCCAGCAATCAGCCCCAGCATTTT.

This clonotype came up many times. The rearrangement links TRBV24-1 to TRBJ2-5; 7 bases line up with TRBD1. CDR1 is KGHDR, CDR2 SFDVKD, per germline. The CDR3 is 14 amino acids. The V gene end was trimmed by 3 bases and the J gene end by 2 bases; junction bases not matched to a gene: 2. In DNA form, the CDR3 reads TGTGCCACCAGTGATCGACAGGGTCAAGAGACCCAGTACTTC. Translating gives CATSDRQGQETQYF.

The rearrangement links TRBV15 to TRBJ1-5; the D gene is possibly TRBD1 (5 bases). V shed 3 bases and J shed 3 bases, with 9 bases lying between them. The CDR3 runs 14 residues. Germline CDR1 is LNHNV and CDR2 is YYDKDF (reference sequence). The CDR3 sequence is CATSSTQANQPQHF. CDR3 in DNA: TGTGCCACCAGCAGCACACAGGCCAATCAGCCCCAGCATTTT.

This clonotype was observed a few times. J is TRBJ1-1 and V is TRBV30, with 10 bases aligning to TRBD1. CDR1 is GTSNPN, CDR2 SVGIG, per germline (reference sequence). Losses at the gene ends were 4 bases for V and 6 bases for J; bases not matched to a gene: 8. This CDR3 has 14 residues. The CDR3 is CAWIETGGTAEAFF. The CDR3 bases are TGTGCCTGGATCGAGACAGGGGGCACGGCTGAAGCTTTCTTT.

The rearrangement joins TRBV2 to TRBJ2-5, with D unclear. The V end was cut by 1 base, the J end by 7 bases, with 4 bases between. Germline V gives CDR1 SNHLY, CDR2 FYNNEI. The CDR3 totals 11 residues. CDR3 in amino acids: CASSEGGTQYF. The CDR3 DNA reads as TGTGCCAGCAGTGAAGGCGGGACCCAGTACTTC.

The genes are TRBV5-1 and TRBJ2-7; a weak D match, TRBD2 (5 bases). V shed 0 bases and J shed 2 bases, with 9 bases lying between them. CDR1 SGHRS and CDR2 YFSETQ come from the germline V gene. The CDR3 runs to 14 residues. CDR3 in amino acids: CASSLGTETYEQYF. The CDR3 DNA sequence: TGCGCCAGCAGCTTGGGGACTGAGACCTACGAGCAGTACTTC.

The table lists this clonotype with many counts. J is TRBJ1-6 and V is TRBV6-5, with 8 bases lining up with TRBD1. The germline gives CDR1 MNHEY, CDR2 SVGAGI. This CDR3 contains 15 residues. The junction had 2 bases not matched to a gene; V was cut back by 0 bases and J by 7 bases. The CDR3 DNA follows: TGTGCCAGCAGTTACTCGACAGGGGAAAATTCACCCCTCCACTTT. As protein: CASSYSTGENSPLHF.

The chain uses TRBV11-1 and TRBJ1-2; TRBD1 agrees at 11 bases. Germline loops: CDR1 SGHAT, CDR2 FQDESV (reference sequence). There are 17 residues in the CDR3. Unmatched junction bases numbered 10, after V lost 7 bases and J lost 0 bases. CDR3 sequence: CASTGTGGQTANYGYTF. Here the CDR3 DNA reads TGTGCCAGCACCGGGACAGGGGGGCAAACCGCTAACTATGGCTACACCTTC.

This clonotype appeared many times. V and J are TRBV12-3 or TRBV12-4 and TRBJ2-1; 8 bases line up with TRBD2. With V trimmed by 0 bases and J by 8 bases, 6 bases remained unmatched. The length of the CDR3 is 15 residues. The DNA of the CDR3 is TGTGCCAGCAGTTTAGCCGGGACTAGAAGGGATGAGCAGTTCTTC. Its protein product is CASSLAGTRRDEQFF.

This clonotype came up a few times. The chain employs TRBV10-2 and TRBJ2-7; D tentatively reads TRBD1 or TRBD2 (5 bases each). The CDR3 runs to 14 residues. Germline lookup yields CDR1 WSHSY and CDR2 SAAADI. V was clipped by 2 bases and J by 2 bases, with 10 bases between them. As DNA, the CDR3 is TGCGCCAGCAGTGAGACCGGGACGCCCTACGAGCAGTACTTC. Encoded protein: CASSETGTPYEQYF.

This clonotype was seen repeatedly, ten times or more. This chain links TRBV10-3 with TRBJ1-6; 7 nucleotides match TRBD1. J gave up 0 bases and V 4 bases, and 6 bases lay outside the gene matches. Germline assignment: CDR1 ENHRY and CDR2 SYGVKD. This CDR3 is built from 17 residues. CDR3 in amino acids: CAISGGGQSSYNSPLHF. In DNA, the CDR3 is TGTGCCATCAGTGGCGGGGGACAGAGCTCCTATAATTCACCCCTCCACTTT.

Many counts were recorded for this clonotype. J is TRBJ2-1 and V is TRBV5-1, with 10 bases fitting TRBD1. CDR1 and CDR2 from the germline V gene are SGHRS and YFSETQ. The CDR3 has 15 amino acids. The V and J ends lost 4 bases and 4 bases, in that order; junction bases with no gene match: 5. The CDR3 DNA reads TGCGCCAGCAGCCCTAGACAGGGGGCGTACAATGAGCAGTTCTTC. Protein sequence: CASSPRQGAYNEQFF.

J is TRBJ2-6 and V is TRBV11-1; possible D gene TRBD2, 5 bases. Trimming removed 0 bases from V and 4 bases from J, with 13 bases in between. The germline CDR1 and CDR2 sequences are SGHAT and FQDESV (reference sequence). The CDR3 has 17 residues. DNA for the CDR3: TGTGCCAGCAGCTTAGCACGGGGAGACTACGGGGCCAACGTCCTGACTTTC. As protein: CASSLARGDYGANVLTF.

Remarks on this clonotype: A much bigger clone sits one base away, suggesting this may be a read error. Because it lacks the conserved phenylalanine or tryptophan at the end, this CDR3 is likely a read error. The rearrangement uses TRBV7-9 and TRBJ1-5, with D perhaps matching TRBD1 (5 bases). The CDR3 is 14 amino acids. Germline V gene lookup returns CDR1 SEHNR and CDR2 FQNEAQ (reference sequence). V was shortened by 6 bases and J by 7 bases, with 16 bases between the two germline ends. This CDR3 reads CASSIQGVRQPQHL. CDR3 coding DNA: TGTGCCAGCAGTATTCAAGGGGTTCGGCAGCCCCAGCATCTT.

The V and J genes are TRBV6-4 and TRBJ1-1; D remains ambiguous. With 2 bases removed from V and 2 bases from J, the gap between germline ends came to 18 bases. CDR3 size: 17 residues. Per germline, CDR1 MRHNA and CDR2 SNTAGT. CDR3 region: CASSDKVSREINTEAFF. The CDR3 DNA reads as TGTGCCAGCAGTGACAAGGTATCTAGAGAAATAAACACTGAAGCTTTCTTT.

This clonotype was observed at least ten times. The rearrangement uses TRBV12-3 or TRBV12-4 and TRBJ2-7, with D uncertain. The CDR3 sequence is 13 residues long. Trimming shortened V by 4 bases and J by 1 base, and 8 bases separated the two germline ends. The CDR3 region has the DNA TGTGCCAGCAGTTGGAGACGGTCCTACGAGCAGTACTTC. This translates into CASSWRRSYEQYF.